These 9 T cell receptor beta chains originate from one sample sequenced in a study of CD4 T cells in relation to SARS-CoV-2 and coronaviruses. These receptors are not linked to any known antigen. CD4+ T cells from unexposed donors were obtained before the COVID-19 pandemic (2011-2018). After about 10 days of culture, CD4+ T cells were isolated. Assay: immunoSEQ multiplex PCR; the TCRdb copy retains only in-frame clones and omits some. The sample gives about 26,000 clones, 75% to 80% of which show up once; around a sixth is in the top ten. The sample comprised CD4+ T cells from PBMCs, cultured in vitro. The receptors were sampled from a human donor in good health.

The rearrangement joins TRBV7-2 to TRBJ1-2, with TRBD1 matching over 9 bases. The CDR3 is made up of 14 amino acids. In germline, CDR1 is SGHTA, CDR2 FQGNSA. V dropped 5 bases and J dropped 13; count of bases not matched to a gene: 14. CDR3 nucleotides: TGTGCCAGCAGCCCGCCCAATAACAGGGGGCAAGGCACCTTC. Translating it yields CASSPPNNRGQGTF.

The CDR3 protein is CASSSGPRLAWGGYGELFF. DNA of the CDR3: TGTGCCAGTAGTAGCGGACCCCGACTAGCGTGGGGGGGGTACGGGGAGCTGTTTTTT. This chain joins TRBV19 and TRBJ2-2, with 8 bases identical to TRBD2. Germline values: CDR1 LNHDA, CDR2 SQIVND (reference sequence). The CDR3 has 19 amino acids. V dropped 4 bases and J dropped 7; count of bases not matched to a gene: 20. Supplemented by reference TRBV19 and TRBJ2-2, the full variable domain reads DGGITQSPKYLFRKEGQNVTLSCEQNLNHDAMYWYRQDPGQGLRLIYYSQIVNDFQKGDIAEGYSVSREKKESFPLTVTSAQKNPTAFYLCASSSGPRLAWGGYGELFFGEGSRLTVL.

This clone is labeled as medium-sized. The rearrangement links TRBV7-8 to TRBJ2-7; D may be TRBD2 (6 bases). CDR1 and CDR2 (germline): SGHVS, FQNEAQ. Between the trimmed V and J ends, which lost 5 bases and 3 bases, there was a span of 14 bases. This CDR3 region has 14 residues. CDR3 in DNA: TGTGCCAGCAGCGAAAGGGAGGCTAACTACGAGCAGTACTTC. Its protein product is CASSEREANYEQYF.

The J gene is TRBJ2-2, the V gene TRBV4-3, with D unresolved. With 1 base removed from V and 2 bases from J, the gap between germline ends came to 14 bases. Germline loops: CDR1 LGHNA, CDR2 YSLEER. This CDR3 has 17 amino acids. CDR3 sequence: CASSQGARWANTGELFF. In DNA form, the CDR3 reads TGCGCCAGCAGCCAAGGCGCGCGTTGGGCTAACACCGGGGAGCTGTTTTTT.

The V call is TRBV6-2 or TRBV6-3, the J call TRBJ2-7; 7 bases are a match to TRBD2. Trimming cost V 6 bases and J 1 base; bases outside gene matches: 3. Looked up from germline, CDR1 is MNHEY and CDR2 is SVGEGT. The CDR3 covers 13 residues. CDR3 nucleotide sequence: TGTGCCAGCAGCCGACTAGCTTCCTACGAGCAGTACTTC. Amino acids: CASSRLASYEQYF.

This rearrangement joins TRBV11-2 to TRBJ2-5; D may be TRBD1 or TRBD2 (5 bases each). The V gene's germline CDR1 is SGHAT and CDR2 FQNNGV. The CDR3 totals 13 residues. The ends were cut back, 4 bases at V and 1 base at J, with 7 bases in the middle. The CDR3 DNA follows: TGTGCCAGCAGCTCGGGACCCCAAGAGACCCAGTACTTC. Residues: CASSSGPQETQYF.

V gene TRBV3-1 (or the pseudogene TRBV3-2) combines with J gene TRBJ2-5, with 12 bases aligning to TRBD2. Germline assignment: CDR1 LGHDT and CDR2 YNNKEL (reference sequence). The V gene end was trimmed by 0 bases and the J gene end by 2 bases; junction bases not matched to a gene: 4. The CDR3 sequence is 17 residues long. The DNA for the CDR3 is TGTGCCAGCAGCCAAGAAGGACTAGCGGGGCAGCAAGAGACCCAGTACTTC. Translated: CASSQEGLAGQQETQYF.

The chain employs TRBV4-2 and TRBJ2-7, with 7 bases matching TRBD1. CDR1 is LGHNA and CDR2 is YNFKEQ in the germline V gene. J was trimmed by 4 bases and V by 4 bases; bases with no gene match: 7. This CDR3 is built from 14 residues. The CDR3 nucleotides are TGTGCCAGCAGCCTCAGGACAGGACAATACGAGCAGTACTTC. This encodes CASSLRTGQYEQYF.

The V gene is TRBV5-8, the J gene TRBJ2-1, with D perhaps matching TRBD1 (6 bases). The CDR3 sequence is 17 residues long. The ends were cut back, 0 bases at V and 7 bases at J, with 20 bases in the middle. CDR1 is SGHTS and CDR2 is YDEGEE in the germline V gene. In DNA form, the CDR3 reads TGTGCCAGCAGCTTGGTCCGCACCGGGACAAAAGTGAATGAGCAGTTCTTC. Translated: CASSLVRTGTKVNEQFF.